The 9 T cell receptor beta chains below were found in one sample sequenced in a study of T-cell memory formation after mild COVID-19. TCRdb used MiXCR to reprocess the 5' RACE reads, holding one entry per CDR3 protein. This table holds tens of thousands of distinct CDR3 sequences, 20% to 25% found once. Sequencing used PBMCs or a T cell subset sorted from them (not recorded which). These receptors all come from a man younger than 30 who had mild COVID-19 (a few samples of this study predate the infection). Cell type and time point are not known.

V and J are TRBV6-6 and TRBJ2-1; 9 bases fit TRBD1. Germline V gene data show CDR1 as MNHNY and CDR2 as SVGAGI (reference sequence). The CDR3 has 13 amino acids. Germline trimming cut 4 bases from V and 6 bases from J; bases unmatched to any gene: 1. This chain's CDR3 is CASSWTGVNEQFF. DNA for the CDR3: TGTGCCAGCAGTTGGACAGGGGTCAATGAGCAGTTCTTC.

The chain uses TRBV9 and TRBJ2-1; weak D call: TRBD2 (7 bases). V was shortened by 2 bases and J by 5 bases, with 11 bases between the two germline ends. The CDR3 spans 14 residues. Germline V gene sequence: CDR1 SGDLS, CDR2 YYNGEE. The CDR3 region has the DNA TGTGCCAGCAGCGTGGGGGGGGCCGACAATGAGCAGTTCTTC. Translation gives CASSVGGADNEQFF.

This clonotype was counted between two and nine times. The CDR3 protein is CASRTGSHNQPQHF. The CDR3 region has the DNA TGTGCCAGCAGGACCGGGTCGCACAATCAGCCCCAGCATTTT. The gene calls are TRBV12-3 or TRBV12-4 and TRBJ1-5; D is unresolved. The V end lost 6 bases, the J end lost 3 bases, and 12 bases lay between the germline ends. The CDR3 sequence is 14 residues long.

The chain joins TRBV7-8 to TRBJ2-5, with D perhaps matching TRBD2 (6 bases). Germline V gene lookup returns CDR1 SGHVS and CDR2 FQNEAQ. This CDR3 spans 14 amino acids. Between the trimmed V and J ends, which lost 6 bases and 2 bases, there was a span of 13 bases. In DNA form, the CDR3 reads TGTGCCAGCAGAGGGCGGGATCTTCAAGAGACCCAGTACTTC. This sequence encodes CASRGRDLQETQYF.

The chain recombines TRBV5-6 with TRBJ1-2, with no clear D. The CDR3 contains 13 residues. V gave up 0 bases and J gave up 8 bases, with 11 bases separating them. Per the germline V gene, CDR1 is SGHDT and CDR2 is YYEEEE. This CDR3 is CASSLGSPPGYTF. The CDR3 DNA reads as TGTGCCAGCAGCTTGGGCAGCCCCCCGGGCTACACCTTC.

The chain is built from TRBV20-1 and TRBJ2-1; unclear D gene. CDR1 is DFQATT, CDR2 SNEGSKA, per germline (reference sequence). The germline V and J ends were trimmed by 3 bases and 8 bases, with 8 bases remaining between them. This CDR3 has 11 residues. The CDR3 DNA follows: TGCAGTGCTAGGGGGTCGGATGAGCAGTTCTTC. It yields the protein CSARGSDEQFF.

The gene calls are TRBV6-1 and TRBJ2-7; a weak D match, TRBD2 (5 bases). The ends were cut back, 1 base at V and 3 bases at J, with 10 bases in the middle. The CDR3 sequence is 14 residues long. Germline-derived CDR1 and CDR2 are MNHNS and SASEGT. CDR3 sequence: CASSEDPGNYEQYV. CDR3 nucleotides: TGTGCCAGCAGTGAAGACCCGGGGAACTACGAGCAGTACGTC.

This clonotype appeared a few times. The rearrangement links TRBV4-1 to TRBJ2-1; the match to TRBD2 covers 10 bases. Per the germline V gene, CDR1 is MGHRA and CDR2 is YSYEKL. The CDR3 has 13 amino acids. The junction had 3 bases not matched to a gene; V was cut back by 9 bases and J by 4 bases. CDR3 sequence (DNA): TGCGCCAGTAGCGGGGGGCGGTACAATGAGCAGTTCTTC. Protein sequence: CASSGGRYNEQFF.

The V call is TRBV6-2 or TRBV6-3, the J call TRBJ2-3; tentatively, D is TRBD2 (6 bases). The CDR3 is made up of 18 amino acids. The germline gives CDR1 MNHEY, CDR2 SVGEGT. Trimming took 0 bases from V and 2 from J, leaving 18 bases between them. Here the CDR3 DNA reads TGTGCCAGCAGTTACTCCCCCTTCGGGCGGGGACCCACAGATACGCAGTATTTT. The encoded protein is CASSYSPFGRGPTDTQYF.